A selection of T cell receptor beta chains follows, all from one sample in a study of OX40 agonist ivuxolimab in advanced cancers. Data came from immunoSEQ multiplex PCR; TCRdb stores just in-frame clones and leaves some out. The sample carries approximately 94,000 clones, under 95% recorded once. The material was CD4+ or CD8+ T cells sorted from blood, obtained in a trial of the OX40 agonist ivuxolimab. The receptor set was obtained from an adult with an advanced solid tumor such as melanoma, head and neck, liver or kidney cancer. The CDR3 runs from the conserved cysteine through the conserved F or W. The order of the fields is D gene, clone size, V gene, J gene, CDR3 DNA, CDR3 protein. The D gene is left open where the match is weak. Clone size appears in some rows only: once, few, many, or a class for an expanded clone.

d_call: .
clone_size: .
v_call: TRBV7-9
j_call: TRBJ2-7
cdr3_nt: TGTGCCAGCAGCGGACGTACCGATCCGTACGAGCAGTACTTC
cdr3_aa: CASSGRTDPYEQYF

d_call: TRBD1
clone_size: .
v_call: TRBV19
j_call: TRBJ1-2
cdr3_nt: TGTGCCAGTAGTATCCCTTGGACAGGAGACGGCTACACCTTC
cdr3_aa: CASSIPWTGDGYTF

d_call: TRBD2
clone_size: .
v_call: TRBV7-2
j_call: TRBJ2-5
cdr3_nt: TGTGCCAGCAGCCATACTAGCGGGAGTCGAGAGACCCAGTACTTC
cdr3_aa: CASSHTSGSRETQYF

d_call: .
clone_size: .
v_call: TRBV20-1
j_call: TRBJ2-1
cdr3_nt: TGCAGTGCTATTAGGGTGAACGAGCAGTTCTTC
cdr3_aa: CSAIRVNEQFF

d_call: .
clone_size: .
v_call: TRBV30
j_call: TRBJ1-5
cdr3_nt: TGTGCCTGGTGTCAGGGGCAGTTGGGCAATCAGCCCCAGCATTTT
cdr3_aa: CAWCQGQLGNQPQHF

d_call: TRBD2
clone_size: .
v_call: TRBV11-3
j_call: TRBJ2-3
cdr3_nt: TGTGCCAGCAGCTTCGGCGGGAGGGCTGAAGTAGATACGCAGTATTTT
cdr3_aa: CASSFGGRAEVDTQYF

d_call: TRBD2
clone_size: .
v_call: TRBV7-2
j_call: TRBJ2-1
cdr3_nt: TGTGCCAGCAGCGACCCGGGACTAGTGTTTGAGTTCTTC
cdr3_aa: CASSDPGLVFEFF

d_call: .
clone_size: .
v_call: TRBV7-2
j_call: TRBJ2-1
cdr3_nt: TGTGCCAGCAGCTACGATCGGTTTTCCAATGAGCAGTTCTTC
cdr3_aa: CASSYDRFSNEQFF

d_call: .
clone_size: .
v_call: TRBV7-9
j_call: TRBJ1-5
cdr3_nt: TGTGCCAGCAGCTTAGAGGGGAGTAGCAATCAGCCCCAGCATTTT
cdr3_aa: CASSLEGSSNQPQHF

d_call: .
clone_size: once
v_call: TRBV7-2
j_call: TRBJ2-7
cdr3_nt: TGTGCCAGCAGCCAAGTCAGGAACGAGCAGTACTTC
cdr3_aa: CASSQVRNEQYF

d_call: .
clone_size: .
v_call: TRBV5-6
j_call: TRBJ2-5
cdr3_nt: TGTGCCAGCAGCTTGGTTTCTCCCACACAAGAGACCCAGTACTTC
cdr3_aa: CASSLVSPTQETQYF

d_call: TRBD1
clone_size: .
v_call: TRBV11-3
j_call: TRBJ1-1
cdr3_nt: TGTGCCAGCAGCCTCTTGACAGGGCTTGGCACTGAAGCTTTCTTT
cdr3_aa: CASSLLTGLGTEAFF

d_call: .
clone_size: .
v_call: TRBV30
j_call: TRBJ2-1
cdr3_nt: TGTGCCTGGAGTGTAATGGGCTATGAGCAGTTCTTC
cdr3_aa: CAWSVMGYEQFF

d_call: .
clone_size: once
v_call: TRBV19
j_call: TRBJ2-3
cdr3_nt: TGTGCCAGTAGTCACAGATGGGCAGATACGCAGTATTTT
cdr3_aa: CASSHRWADTQYF

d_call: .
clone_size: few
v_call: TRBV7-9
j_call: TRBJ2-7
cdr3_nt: TGTGCCGTCGAAAGGACCAGGGGCAGGAACGAGCAGTACTTC
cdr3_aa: CAVERTRGRNEQYF

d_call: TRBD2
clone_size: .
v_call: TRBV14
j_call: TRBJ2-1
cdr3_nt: TGTGCCAGCAGCCTAGTGCGTGAAGCGGGATGGTACGATGAGCAGTTCTTC
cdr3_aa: CASSLVREAGWYDEQFF

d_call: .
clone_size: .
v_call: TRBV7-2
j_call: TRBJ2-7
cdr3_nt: TGTGCCAGCAGCCCAAAGATCCGGGACACTACCTACGAGCAGTACTTC
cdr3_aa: CASSPKIRDTTYEQYF

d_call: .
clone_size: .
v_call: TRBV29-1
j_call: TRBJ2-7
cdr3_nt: TGCAGCGTGGGGGATGGGGACTACGAGCAGTACTTC
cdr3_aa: CSVGDGDYEQYF